The 16 T cell receptor beta chains listed next were all sequenced from one sample in a study of cytotoxic CD8 clonotypes in ibrutinib-treated CLL. The table came from immunoSEQ multiplex PCR; TCRdb's copy has only in-frame clones and leaves some out. The sample contains some 140,000 clones, around 90% of which appear only once. The sample consisted of PBMCs, taken after 12 months of ibrutinib treatment. These receptors all come from a human donor with chronic lymphocytic leukemia.

The chain recombines TRBV9 with TRBJ2-7; 8 nucleotides match TRBD2. CDR3 length: 13 amino acids. CDR1 SGDLS and CDR2 YYNGEE come from the germline V gene. J lost 7 bases, V lost 0 bases, and 3 bases had no gene match. CDR3 region: CASSVGGTSEQYF. CDR3 bases: TGTGCCAGCAGCGTAGGGGGGACTAGTGAGCAGTACTTC.

The rearrangement uses TRBV7-9 and TRBJ2-1; the D is unclear. CDR3 size: 15 residues. Germline assignment: CDR1 SEHNR and CDR2 FQNEAQ (reference sequence). V lost 5 bases to trimming and J lost 0 bases, with 11 bases between them. Here the CDR3 reads CASSNLGVSYNEQFF. CDR3 coding DNA: TGTGCCAGCAGCAACCTTGGCGTCTCCTACAATGAGCAGTTCTTC.

The rearrangement joins TRBV4-1 to TRBJ1-1; no reliable D call. CDR1 and CDR2 from the germline V gene are MGHRA and YSYEKL. With 1 base removed from V and 1 base from J, the gap between germline ends came to 10 bases. The CDR3 is 15 amino acids. The CDR3 region is CASSQGVSPNTEAFF. The CDR3 DNA follows: TGCGCCAGCAGCCAAGGAGTCAGCCCGAACACTGAAGCTTTCTTT.

The V gene is TRBV30, the J gene TRBJ2-7; D is uncertain. From germline, CDR1 is GTSNPN and CDR2 SVGIG (reference sequence). The V gene lost 2 bases and the J gene lost 6 bases, with 11 bases spanning the gap. The CDR3 is 12 residues long. In nucleotides, the CDR3 is TGTGCCTGGAGTAAGGTAGCTGCCGAGCAGTACTTC. This gives the protein CAWSKVAAEQYF.

This sequence joins TRBV6-5 and TRBJ2-5; possibly TRBD2 for D (6 bases). CDR1 and CDR2 from the germline V gene are MNHEY and SVGAGI. This CDR3 is 12 amino acids long. Trimming shortened V by 6 bases and J by 2 bases, and 7 bases separated the two germline ends. The CDR3 loop is CASRGLQETQYF. Written as DNA, the CDR3 is TGTGCCAGCAGGGGACTGCAAGAGACCCAGTACTTC.

This sequence joins TRBV5-1 and TRBJ2-1, with TRBD2 identical over 8 bases. With V trimmed by 2 bases and J by 1 base, 2 bases remained unmatched. This CDR3 is built from 15 residues. The germline CDR1 and CDR2 sequences are SGHRS and YFSETQ. The DNA for the CDR3 is TGCGCCAGCAGCTTAACTAGCGGTTCCTACAATGAGCAGTTCTTC. Protein sequence: CASSLTSGSYNEQFF.

The chain recombines TRBV6-5 with TRBJ2-1; possible D gene TRBD2, 5 bases. Germline CDR1 is MNHEY and CDR2 is SVGAGI. The germline V and J ends were trimmed by 2 bases and 12 bases, with 17 bases remaining between them. The CDR3 covers 14 residues. Here the CDR3 reads CASSYDLAGKVQFF. The CDR3 DNA follows: TGTGCCAGCAGTTACGATCTGGCCGGGAAGGTGCAGTTCTTC.

V is TRBV10-3 and J is TRBJ1-1; D is ambiguous. The CDR3 has 16 residues. Germline CDR1 reads ENHRY; CDR2 reads SYGVKD. Deletions cut 3 bases from V and 2 bases from J, with 16 bases between. CDR3 residues: CAISDIGEHSNTEAFF. CDR3 nucleotide sequence: TGTGCCATCAGTGACATCGGGGAACATTCAAACACTGAAGCTTTCTTT.

The chain joins TRBV29-1 to TRBJ2-7; possible D gene TRBD1, 6 bases. In germline, CDR1 is SQVTM, CDR2 ANQGSEA. Trimming shortened V by 6 bases and J by 0 bases, and 6 bases separated the two germline ends. The CDR3 consists of 11 residues. This chain's CDR3 is CSVQGSYEQYF. The CDR3 DNA is TGCAGCGTACAGGGCTCCTACGAGCAGTACTTC.

The chain joins TRBV6-6 to TRBJ1-5; D might be TRBD1 (6 bases). The germline V and J ends were trimmed by 6 bases and 1 base, with 13 bases remaining between them. Germline values: CDR1 MNHNY, CDR2 SVGAGI (reference sequence). The CDR3 length is 15 residues. Here the CDR3 DNA reads TGTGCCAGCAGCTTAGGGGGTGGGAGCAATCAGCCCCAGCATTTT. It codes for CASSLGGGSNQPQHF.

The chain has TRBV5-1 and TRBJ2-6, with D tentatively TRBD1 (6 bases). There are 15 residues in the CDR3. Germline V gene lookup returns CDR1 SGHRS and CDR2 YFSETQ. The ends were cut back, 4 bases at V and 2 bases at J, with 10 bases in the middle. The CDR3 sequence is CASSHGQTGANVLTF. CDR3 DNA sequence: TGCGCCAGCAGCCACGGACAGACTGGGGCCAACGTCCTGACTTTC.

J is TRBJ2-3 and V is TRBV2, with TRBD2 matching over 7 bases. The V gene end was trimmed by 7 bases and the J gene end by 6 bases; junction bases not matched to a gene: 13. Germline values: CDR1 SNHLY, CDR2 FYNNEI. The CDR3 consists of 15 residues. The CDR3 sequence: CASTGLGLNVDTQYF. CDR3 coding DNA: TGTGCCAGCACAGGACTAGGTTTAAACGTGGATACGCAGTATTTT.

This chain joins TRBV5-1 and TRBJ2-1, with TRBD2 matching 11 bases. The CDR3 is 15 amino acids. CDR1 and CDR2 from the germline V gene are SGHRS and YFSETQ. The trim removed 7 bases at V and 10 bases at J, leaving 13 bases unmatched. CDR3 residues: CASRILTSGTLEQFF. The CDR3 region has the DNA TGCGCCAGCCGAATTCTGACTAGCGGGACCTTAGAGCAGTTCTTC.

The genes are TRBV28 and TRBJ2-3; 10 positions match TRBD2. From germline, CDR1 is MDHEN and CDR2 SYDVKM. The CDR3 runs to 17 residues. J gave up 5 bases and V 3 bases, and 11 bases lay outside the gene matches. The CDR3 is CASSFPLLAGVIDTQYF. The CDR3 coding sequence is TGTGCCAGCAGTTTCCCCTTGCTAGCGGGAGTAATAGATACGCAGTATTTT.

This chain connects TRBV28 to TRBJ1-3; D not resolved. The CDR3 is 15 amino acids. Germline V gene sequence: CDR1 MDHEN, CDR2 SYDVKM. Deletions cut 8 bases from V and 9 bases from J, with 23 bases between. Here the CDR3 DNA reads TGTGCCAGCGTTGACCCCACGCTCAGAGATCTCACCATATATTTT. As protein: CASVDPTLRDLTIYF.

The CDR3 DNA is TGTGCCAGCAGTGAGGGCACAGATACGCAGTATTTT. This translates into CASSEGTDTQYF. This sequence joins TRBV2 and TRBJ2-3, with D unresolved. V was trimmed by 3 bases and J by 1 base, leaving 2 bases between them. Germline V gene data show CDR1 as SNHLY and CDR2 as FYNNEI. This CDR3 is 12 amino acids long.